This T cell receptor (beta chain) was sequenced for a study of identifying expanded T cells in peripheral blood. Study results and limitations: Approximately two-week clone count variance significantly increased as total template count grew. Technical replicates showed roughly 1.2 changed clones; about two weeks roughly 18; four weeks 19.

This clone was observed a few times. No antigen is known for it. During the collection period, no donor immune events like infections were recorded. The repertoire was sequenced with immunoSEQ multiplex PCR; TCRdb's copy has only in-frame clones and lacks some. This table holds about 86,000 clones, about 88% found once. The sample comprised blood. The receptor was derived from a person aged 18-70 years in good health.

Written as DNA, the CDR3 is TGTGCCAGCAGGATAAAATACGGGGGAGCTGAAGCTTTCTTT. Protein product: CASRIKYGGAEAFF. The rearrangement links TRBV5-6 to TRBJ1-1, with D possibly TRBD1 on 5 matching bases. Between the trimmed V and J ends, which lost 5 bases and 6 bases, there was a span of 17 bases. CDR3 length equals 14 residues. The germline V gene encodes CDR1 SGHDT and CDR2 YYEEEE.